This TCR beta chain is from a study of long-term antiretroviral therapy in people with HIV. Study-level points and caveats: Regardless of time point, clones expanded before ART dominated the repertoire. Narrower CDR3 length ranges marked HIV repertoires relative to controls.

The run of the v3.0 immunoSEQ assay was at survey level. Profiled with immunoSEQ multiplex PCR; TCRdb holds only in-frame clones, not every one. The profile shows 20,000 to 30,000 clones, approximately 80% of them singletons. About this clone itself: Its specificity is unknown.

PBMC samples from each donor numbered at least one pre-ART and at least two post-ART. Samples held about 0.95-11 million cryopreserved PBMC before DNA extraction. The clonotype originates from a man between 25 and 39 years old with HIV. The sample was unsorted PBMCs, taken 0.7 years before starting antiretroviral therapy.

The CDR3 spells CASSFSKTIAKSEAFF. The CDR3 DNA sequence: TGCGCCAGCAGCTTCTCCAAGACAATCGCCAAGTCTGAAGCTTTCTTT. The V and J genes are TRBV5-1 and TRBJ1-1; D remains unclear. CDR1 and CDR2 (germline): SGHRS, YFSETQ. The CDR3 has 16 residues. Between the trimmed V and J ends, which lost 2 bases and 6 bases, there was a span of 20 bases.